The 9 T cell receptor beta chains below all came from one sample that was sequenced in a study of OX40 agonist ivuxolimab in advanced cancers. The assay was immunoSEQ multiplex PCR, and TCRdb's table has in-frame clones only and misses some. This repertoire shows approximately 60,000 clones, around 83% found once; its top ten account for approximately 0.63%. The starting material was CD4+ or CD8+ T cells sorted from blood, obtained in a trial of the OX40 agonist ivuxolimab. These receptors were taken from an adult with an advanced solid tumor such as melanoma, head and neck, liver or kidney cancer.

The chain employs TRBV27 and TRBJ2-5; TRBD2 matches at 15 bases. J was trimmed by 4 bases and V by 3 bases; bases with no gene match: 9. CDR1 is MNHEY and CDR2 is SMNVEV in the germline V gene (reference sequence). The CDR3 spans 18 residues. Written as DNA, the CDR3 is TGTGCCAGCAGTTTTAAGGGACTAGCGGGGGGCCCACGAGAGACCCAGTACTTC. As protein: CASSFKGLAGGPRETQYF.

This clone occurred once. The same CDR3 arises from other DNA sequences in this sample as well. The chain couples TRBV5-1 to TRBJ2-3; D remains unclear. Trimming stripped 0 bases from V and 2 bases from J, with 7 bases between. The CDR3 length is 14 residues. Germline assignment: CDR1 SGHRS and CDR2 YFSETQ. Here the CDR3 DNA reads TGCGCCAGCAGCTTGGGGGGTTACACAGATACGCAGTATTTT. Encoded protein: CASSLGGYTDTQYF.

As DNA, the CDR3 is TGCGCCAGCAGCTTGGGGGCCAAACAGAACACCGGGGAGCTGTTTTTT. This encodes CASSLGAKQNTGELFF. The chain couples TRBV5-1 to TRBJ2-2, with unresolved D. Germline V gene data show CDR1 as SGHRS and CDR2 as YFSETQ. V was pared by 0 bases and J by 1 base, with 10 bases between. CDR3 length: 16 amino acids.

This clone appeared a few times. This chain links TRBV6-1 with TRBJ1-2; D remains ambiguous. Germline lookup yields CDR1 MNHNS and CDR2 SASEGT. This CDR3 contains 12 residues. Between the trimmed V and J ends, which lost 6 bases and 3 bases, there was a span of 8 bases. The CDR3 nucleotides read TGTGCCAGCAGCAACCGGGACTATGGCTACACCTTC. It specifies CASSNRDYGYTF.

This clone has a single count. The CDR3 reads CASTPWPEGNTIYF. The DNA of the CDR3 is TGTGCCAGCACCCCGTGGCCGGAGGGAAACACCATATATTTT. The chain employs TRBV7-9 and TRBJ1-3; D uncertain. The CDR3 is 14 amino acids. The germline V gene has CDR1 SEHNR and CDR2 FQNEAQ (reference sequence). Trimming stripped 7 bases from V and 4 bases from J, with 14 bases between.

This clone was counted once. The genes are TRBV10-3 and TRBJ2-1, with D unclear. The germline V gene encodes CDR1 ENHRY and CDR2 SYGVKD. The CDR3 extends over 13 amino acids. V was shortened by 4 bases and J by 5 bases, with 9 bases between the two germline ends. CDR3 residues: CAISVRPDNEQFF. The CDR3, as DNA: TGTGCCATCAGTGTACGCCCAGACAATGAGCAGTTCTTC.

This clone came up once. CDR3 in amino acids: CASREGLAGVLVTQYF. DNA for the CDR3: TGCGCCAGCAGGGAAGGACTAGCGGGAGTTTTGGTTACGCAGTATTTT. This sequence joins TRBV5-1 and TRBJ2-3; 13 bases are a match to TRBD2. The CDR3 is made up of 16 amino acids. V lost 5 bases and J lost 8; bases outside the gene matches: 11. Germline assignment: CDR1 SGHRS and CDR2 YFSETQ.

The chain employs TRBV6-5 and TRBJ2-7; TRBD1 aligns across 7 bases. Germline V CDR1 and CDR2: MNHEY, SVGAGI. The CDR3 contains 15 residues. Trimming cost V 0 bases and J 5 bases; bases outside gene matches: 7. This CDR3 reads CASSYSPDRIHEQYF. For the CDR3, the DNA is TGTGCCAGCAGTTACTCCCCGGACAGGATCCACGAGCAGTACTTC.

CDR3 protein: CASRRTNRGPSSPLHF. CDR3 DNA sequence: TGTGCCAGCAGGAGAACTAACAGGGGGCCTTCGTCGCCCCTCCACTTT. This chain connects TRBV11-2 to TRBJ1-6; 9 bases agree with TRBD1. CDR1 is SGHAT and CDR2 is FQNNGV in the germline V gene. CDR3 length equals 16 residues. Trimming cost V 6 bases and J 13 bases; bases outside gene matches: 16.